The rows below give T cell receptor beta chains drawn from one sample of a study of blood T cells in healthy people across ages. From the 5' RACE reads, TCRdb called clonotypes with MiXCR, one entry per CDR3 protein. This table holds about 680,000 distinct CDR3 sequences, around 45% found once. The sample consisted of blood. These receptors were collected from an older woman in good health. Each CDR3 is given with its conserved first and last residue. The order of the fields is clone size, J gene, V gene, D gene, CDR3 length, CDR3 DNA, CDR3 protein. A D gene is named only where the DNA matches it firmly. Expanded clones are given a class, and other clones once, few, many or no size at all.

. | TRBJ2-7 | TRBV6-2/TRBV6-3 | . | 14 | TGTGCCAGCAGTGCGACCCTAGGAGGCTACGAGCAGTACTTC | CASSATLGGYEQYF
. | TRBJ2-3 | TRBV29-1 | TRBD2 | 14 | TGCAGCGTTGAAGATCAGCGGGGGTCAGATACGCAGTATTTT | CSVEDQRGSDTQYF
. | TRBJ2-5 | TRBV24-1 | TRBD2 | 17 | TGTGCCACCAGTGACAATACAGCGGGAGTATCGCACAATGAGCAGTACTTC | CATSDNTAGVSHNEQYF
. | TRBJ2-5 | TRBV6-2/TRBV6-3 | TRBD2 | 16 | TGTGCCAGCACCAACGAAGCGGGAGGGAGGGGGGAGACCCAGTACTTC | CASTNEAGGRGETQYF
. | TRBJ2-2 | TRBV3-1 | . | 15 | TGTGCCAGCAGCCATTCAGGGATAAACACCGGGGAGCTGTTTTTT | CASSHSGINTGELFF
few | TRBJ2-4 | TRBV6-5 | TRBD1 | 15 | TGTGCCAGCAGTTCTATCGGACAGGGGGCGAACATTCAGTACTTC | CASSSIGQGANIQYF
. | TRBJ2-1 | TRBV4-2 | TRBD2 | 13 | TGTACCAGCTCCAACTCCCTAGCGGTAGAGCAGTTCTTC | CTSSNSLAVEQFF
. | TRBJ1-2 | TRBV12-3/TRBV12-4 | . | 13 | TGTGCCAGCACGACAAGGGGGAGAAATGGCTACACCTTC | CASTTRGRNGYTF
. | TRBJ2-7 | TRBV28 | . | 17 | TGTGCCAGCAGTTTTTCATCCGGGACCCCAACACTCTACGAGCAGTACTTC | CASSFSSGTPTLYEQYF
. | TRBJ1-5 | TRBV11-2 | . | 15 | TGTGCCAGCAGCTTAGGGACAGTTAGCAATCAGCCCCAGCATTTT | CASSLGTVSNQPQHF
. | TRBJ1-2 | TRBV7-9 | . | 15 | TGTGCCAGCAGCTTAGCTATGGGGTCCGGTGACGGCTACACCTTC | CASSLAMGSGDGYTF
. | TRBJ2-3 | TRBV29-1 | . | 16 | TGCAGCGTTGGTGGCGGTAGCGGAGAGAGTACAGATGCGCAGTATTTT | CSVGGGSGESTDAQYF
. | TRBJ1-5 | TRBV20-1 | TRBD1 | 13 | TGCAGTGCTAGGGGGACAGGGATTCCGCCCCAGCATTTT | CSARGTGIPPQHF
. | TRBJ1-6 | TRBV20-1 | TRBD1 | 16 | TGCAGTGCTAGAAAAAGACAGGGGGCGGAGAATTCACCCCTCCACTTT | CSARKRQGAENSPLHF
few | TRBJ1-2 | TRBV20-1 | . | 14 | TGCAGTGCTAGGATTCCGGGACGGAACTATGGCTACACCTTC | CSARIPGRNYGYTF
. | TRBJ2-6 | TRBV7-9 | TRBD1 | 14 | TGTGCCAGCAGCCCGGGACAGGACTTCAACGTCCTGACTTTC | CASSPGQDFNVLTF
. | TRBJ2-4 | TRBV4-3 | . | 13 | TGCGCCAGCAGCCAAGATCCAAGGAGAGAGCAGTACTTC | CASSQDPRREQYF
. | TRBJ2-7 | TRBV6-2/TRBV6-3 | . | 15 | TGTGCCAGCAGTTACCCAGGGGACGGTACCTACGAGCAGTACTTC | CASSYPGDGTYEQYF
few | TRBJ2-3 | TRBV7-2 | . | 14 | TGTGCCAGCAGCAAAATACCCCGCACAGATACGCAGTATTTT | CASSKIPRTDTQYF
. | TRBJ1-2 | TRBV29-1 | . | 9 | TGCAGCGCAGAAGGGGGCTACACCTTC | CSAEGGYTF
few | TRBJ2-5 | TRBV12-3/TRBV12-4 | . | 15 | TGTGCCAGCAGTTTGAATTGGCCGAACCAAGAGACCCAGTACTTC | CASSLNWPNQETQYF
. | TRBJ2-3 | TRBV7-2 | . | 14 | TGTGCCAGCAGCGGAGACTTTTTCACAGATACGCAGTATTTT | CASSGDFFTDTQYF
. | TRBJ2-3 | TRBV5-1 | TRBD2 | 16 | TGCGCCAGCAGCTCCTCTAGCGGGAGGGAGGGAGATACGCAGTATTTT | CASSSSSGREGDTQYF
. | TRBJ2-3 | TRBV15 | . | 15 | TGTGCCACCAGCAGACCTAGCGCTATCACAGATACGCAGTATTTT | CATSRPSAITDTQYF
. | TRBJ2-1 | TRBV6-2/TRBV6-3 | TRBD2 | 14 | TGTGCCAGCATCCCAAGCGGGGGCTACAATGAGCAGTTCTTC | CASIPSGGYNEQFF
. | TRBJ2-7 | TRBV5-5 | TRBD1 | 14 | TGTGCCAGCAGCTTGGTGGGACAGGGTGGAGAGCAGTACTTC | CASSLVGQGGEQYF
. | TRBJ2-3 | TRBV7-2 | TRBD2 | 15 | TGTGCCAGCAGCTTCCAACTAGCGACGCAATATACGCAGTATTTT | CASSFQLATQYTQYF
few | TRBJ2-7 | TRBV7-2 | TRBD2 | 14 | TGTGCCAGCCACCGGGCTAGCGGGATGTACGAGCAGTACTTC | CASHRASGMYEQYF
. | TRBJ2-1 | TRBV7-2 | TRBD2 | 17 | TGTGCCAGCAGCAAACTAAGCGGGACGAGCTCCCACAATGAGCAGTTCTTC | CASSKLSGTSSHNEQFF
few | TRBJ2-3 | TRBV5-1 | . | 16 | TGCGCCAGCAGCCTGGGACTCCACAAATTCGTGGATACGCAGTATTTT | CASSLGLHKFVDTQYF
. | TRBJ2-1 | TRBV10-3 | TRBD2 | 15 | TGTGCCACCACCCGACTAGCCTTGGGAGACAATGAGCAGTTCTTC | CATTRLALGDNEQFF
. | TRBJ2-7 | TRBV9 | TRBD2 | 16 | TGTGCCAGCAGCGTAGATGGGACTAGCGGGTACTACGAGCAGTACTTC | CASSVDGTSGYYEQYF
. | TRBJ2-1 | TRBV18 | TRBD1 | 15 | TGTGCCAGCTCTCAAACCTCCGGGACAGACAATGAGCAGTTCTTC | CASSQTSGTDNEQFF
. | TRBJ2-7 | TRBV12-3/TRBV12-4 | TRBD1 | 15 | TGTGCCAGCAGTTCCTCCGGACAGGGCGGCGGGGAGCAGTACTTC | CASSSSGQGGGEQYF
. | TRBJ2-7 | TRBV20-1 | . | 12 | TGCAGTGCTAAGGTAGCAGACTACGAGCAGTACTTC | CSAKVADYEQYF
. | TRBJ2-5 | TRBV14 | . | 14 | TGTGCCAGCAGCCAGGGGGCGAAGTACAATGAGCAGTACTTC | CASSQGAKYNEQYF
. | TRBJ1-1 | TRBV18 | . | 13 | TGTGCCAGCTCACCACAATATTACACTGAAGCTTTCTTT | CASSPQYYTEAFF
. | TRBJ2-6 | TRBV5-1 | . | 16 | TGCGCCAGCAGCTTGGTGGGGGACTCTGGGGCCAACGTCCTGACTTTC | CASSLVGDSGANVLTF
. | TRBJ1-1 | TRBV5-1 | . | 15 | TGCGCCAGCAGCTTGATGGGGGCTGAGGCCACTGAAGCTTTCTTT | CASSLMGAEATEAFF
. | TRBJ2-7 | TRBV24-1 | . | 12 | TGTGCCACCAGGATAGACCGCTACGAGCAGTACTTC | CATRIDRYEQYF
many | TRBJ1-4 | TRBV6-5 | . | 15 | TGTGCCAGCAGTTACTCCCCAGGAGATAATGAAAAACTGTTTTTT | CASSYSPGDNEKLFF
. | TRBJ2-1 | TRBV3-1 | . | 16 | TGTGCCAGCAGCCATTCTGGCGTTCTGTCGTACAATGAGCAGTTCTTC | CASSHSGVLSYNEQFF